There are a few counts of the clone carrying this TCR beta chain. While infection was still active, Seattle patients were enrolled and then followed longitudinally. This sample was included in a study of blood T cell repertoires in COVID-19. About the study: Some COVID-19 samples were acute and others convalescent; all came from the United States, Italy and Spain.

V was clipped by 3 bases and J by 11 bases, with 8 bases between them. There are 11 residues in the CDR3. CDR1 is LNHDA and CDR2 is SQIVND in the germline V gene (reference sequence). Per the study methods: Estimation of nucleated cell counts relied on the amplification of reference gene primers. The table came from immunoSEQ multiplex PCR; TCRdb's copy has only in-frame clones and leaves some out. V and J calls and clone size follow that table, whereas D and trimming were derived from the DNA. The top ten hold roughly 8.2% of the sample, which has a few hundred thousand clones, 82% seen once. The receptor's source is a woman of 80 years or more with COVID-19, enrolled during active disease. This sequence joins TRBV19 and TRBJ1-5; D is possibly TRBD1 (5 bases). The sample comprised peripheral blood. DNA for the CDR3: TGTGCCAGTAGTATGGGGCAGGCCCAGCATTTT. Residues: CASSMGQAQHF.